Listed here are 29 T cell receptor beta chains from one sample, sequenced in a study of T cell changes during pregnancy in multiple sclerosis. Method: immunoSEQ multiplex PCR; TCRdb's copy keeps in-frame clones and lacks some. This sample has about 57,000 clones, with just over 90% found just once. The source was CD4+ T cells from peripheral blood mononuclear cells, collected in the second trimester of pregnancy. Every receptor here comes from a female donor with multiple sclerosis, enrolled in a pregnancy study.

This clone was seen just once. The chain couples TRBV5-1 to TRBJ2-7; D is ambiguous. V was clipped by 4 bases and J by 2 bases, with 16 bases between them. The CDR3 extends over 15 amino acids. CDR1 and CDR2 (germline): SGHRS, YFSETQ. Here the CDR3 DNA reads TGCGCCAGCAGCCCAGAAGGAACTACTACCTACGAGCAGTACTTC. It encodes CASSPEGTTTYEQYF. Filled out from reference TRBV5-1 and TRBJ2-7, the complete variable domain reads KAGVTQTPRYLIKTRGQQVTLSCSPISGHRSVSWYQQTPGQGLQFLFEYFSETQRNKGNFPGRFSGRQFSNSRSEMNVSTLELGDSALYLCASSPEGTTTYEQYFGPGTRLTVT.

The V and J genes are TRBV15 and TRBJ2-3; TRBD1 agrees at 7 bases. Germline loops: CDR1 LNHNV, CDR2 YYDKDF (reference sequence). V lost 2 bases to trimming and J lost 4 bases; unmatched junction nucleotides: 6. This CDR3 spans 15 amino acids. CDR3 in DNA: TGTGCCACCAGCAGATCCACAGGGGTCTCAGATACGCAGTATTTT. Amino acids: CATSRSTGVSDTQYF.

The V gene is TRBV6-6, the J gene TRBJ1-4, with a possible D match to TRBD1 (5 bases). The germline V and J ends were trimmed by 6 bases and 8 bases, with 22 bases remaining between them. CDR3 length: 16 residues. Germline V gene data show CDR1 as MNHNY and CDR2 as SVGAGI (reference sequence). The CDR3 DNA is TGTGCCAGCAGCCGGACCCTATTAGGGGATGAAGAAAAACTGTTTTTT. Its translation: CASSRTLLGDEEKLFF.

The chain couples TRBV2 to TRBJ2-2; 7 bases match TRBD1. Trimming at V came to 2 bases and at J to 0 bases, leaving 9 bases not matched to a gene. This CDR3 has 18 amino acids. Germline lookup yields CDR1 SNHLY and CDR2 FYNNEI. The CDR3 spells CASSEIKGGTTNTGELFF. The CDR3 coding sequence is TGTGCCAGCAGTGAAATCAAAGGGGGCACCACGAACACCGGGGAGCTGTTTTTT. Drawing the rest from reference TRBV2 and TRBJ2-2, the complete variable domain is EPEVTQTPSHQVTQMGQEVILRCVPISNHLYFYWYRQILGQKVEFLVSFYNNEISEKSEIFDDQFSVERPDGSNFTLKIRSTKLEDSAMYFCASSEIKGGTTNTGELFFGEGSRLTVL.

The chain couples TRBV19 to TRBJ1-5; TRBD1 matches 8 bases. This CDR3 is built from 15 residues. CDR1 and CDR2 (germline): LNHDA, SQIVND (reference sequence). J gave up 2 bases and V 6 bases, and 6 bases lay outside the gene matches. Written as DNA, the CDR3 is TGTGCCAGTAGGTTAGGACAGGGTCGCAATCAGCCCCAGCATTTT. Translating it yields CASRLGQGRNQPQHF.

The CDR3 DNA reads TGTGCCAGCAGCTTAGAAGGCACTAGCGGGAGTAATGAGCAGTTCTTC. Translating it yields CASSLEGTSGSNEQFF. The chain combines TRBV7-2 with TRBJ2-1; 11 bases are shared with TRBD2. The CDR3 is 16 residues long. The trim removed 1 base at V and 7 bases at J, leaving 6 bases unmatched. Germline V gene data show CDR1 as SGHTA and CDR2 as FQGNSA.

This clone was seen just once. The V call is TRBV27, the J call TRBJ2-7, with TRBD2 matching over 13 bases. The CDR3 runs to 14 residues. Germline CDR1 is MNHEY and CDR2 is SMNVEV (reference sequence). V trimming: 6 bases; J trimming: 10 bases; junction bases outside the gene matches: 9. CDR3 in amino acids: CASSPLTSGRGQYF. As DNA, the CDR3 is TGTGCCAGCAGCCCTTTAACTAGCGGGAGGGGACAGTACTTC.

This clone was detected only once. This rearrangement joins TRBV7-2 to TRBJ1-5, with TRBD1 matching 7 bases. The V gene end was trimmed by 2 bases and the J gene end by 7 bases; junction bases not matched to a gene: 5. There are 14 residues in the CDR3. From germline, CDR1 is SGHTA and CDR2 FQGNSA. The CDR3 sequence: CASSLRGLEQPQHF. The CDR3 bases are TGTGCCAGCAGCTTAAGGGGGCTGGAGCAGCCCCAGCATTTT.

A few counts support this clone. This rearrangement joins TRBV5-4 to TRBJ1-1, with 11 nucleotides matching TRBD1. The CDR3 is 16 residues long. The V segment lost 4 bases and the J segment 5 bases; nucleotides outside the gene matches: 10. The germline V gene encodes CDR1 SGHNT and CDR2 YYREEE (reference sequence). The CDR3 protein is CASSRTGQGVRTEAFF. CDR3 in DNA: TGTGCCAGCAGCCGAACGGGACAGGGGGTAAGAACTGAAGCTTTCTTT.

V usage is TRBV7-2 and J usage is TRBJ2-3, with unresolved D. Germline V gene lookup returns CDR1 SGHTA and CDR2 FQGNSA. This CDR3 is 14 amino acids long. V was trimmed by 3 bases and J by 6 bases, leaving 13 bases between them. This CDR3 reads CASSFNLGWDTQYF. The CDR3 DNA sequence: TGTGCCAGCAGCTTCAACCTCGGGTGGGATACGCAGTATTTT.

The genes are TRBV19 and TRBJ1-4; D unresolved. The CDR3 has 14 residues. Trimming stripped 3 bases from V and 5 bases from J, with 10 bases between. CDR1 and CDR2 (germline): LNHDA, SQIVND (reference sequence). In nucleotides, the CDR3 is TGTGCCAGTAGTATTTTGATGGAGAATGAAAAACTGTTTTTT. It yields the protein CASSILMENEKLFF.

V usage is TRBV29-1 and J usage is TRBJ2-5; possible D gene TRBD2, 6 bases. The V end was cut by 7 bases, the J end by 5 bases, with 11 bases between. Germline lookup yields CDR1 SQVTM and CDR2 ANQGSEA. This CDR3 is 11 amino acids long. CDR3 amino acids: CSGGVRETQYF. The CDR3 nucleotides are TGCAGCGGCGGGGTGAGGGAGACCCAGTACTTC.

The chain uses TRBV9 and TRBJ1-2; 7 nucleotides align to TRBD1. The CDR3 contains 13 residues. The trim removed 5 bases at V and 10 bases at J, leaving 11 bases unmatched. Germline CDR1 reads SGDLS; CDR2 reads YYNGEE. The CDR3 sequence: CASRDSGTEVYTF. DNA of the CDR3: TGTGCCAGCAGAGATTCCGGGACAGAGGTCTACACCTTC.

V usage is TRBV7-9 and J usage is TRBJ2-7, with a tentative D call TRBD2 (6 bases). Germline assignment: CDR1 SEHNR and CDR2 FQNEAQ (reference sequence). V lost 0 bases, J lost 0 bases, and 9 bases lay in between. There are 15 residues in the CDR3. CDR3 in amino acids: CASSLASGSSYEQYF. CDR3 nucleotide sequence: TGTGCCAGCAGCTTAGCTTCCGGGAGCTCCTACGAGCAGTACTTC.

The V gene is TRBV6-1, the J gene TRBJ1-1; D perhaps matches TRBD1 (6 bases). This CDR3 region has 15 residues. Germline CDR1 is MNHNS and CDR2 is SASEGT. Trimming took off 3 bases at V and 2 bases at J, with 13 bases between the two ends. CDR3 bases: TGTGCCAGCAGTGAGATCCGGGGGGCTAACACTGAAGCTTTCTTT. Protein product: CASSEIRGANTEAFF.

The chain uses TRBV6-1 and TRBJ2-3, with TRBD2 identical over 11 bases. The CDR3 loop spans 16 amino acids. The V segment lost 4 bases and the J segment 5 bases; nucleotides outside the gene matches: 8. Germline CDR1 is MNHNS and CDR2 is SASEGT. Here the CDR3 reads CASSGKIAGGVDTQYF. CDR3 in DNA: TGTGCCAGCAGTGGGAAAATAGCGGGAGGGGTAGATACGCAGTATTTT.

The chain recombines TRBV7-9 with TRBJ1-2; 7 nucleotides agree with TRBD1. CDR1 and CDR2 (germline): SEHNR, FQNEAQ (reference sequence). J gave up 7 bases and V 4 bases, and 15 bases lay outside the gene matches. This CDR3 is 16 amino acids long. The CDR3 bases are TGTGCCAGCAGCTCCTCCGGGACAGAGAACCGGGGTGGCTACACCTTC. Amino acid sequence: CASSSSGTENRGGYTF.

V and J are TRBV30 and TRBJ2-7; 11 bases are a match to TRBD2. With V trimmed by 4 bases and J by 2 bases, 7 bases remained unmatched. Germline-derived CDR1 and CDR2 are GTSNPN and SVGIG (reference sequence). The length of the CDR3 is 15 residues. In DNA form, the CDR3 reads TGTGCCTGGAATCCGAGACTAGCGGGGACCTACGAGCAGTACTTC. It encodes CAWNPRLAGTYEQYF.

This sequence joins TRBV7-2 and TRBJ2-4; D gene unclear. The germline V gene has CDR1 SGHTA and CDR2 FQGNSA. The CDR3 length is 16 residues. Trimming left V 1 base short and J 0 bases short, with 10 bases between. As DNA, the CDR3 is TGTGCCAGCAGCTTAGGGGCCACTCTAGCCAAAAACATTCAGTACTTC. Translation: CASSLGATLAKNIQYF.

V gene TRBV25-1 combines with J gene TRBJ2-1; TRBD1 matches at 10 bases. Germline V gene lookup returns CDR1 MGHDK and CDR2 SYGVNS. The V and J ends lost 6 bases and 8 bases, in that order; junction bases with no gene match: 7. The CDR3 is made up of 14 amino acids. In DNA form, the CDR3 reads TGTGCCAGCAGGAAGGGACAGGGGATATATGAGCAGTTCTTC. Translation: CASRKGQGIYEQFF. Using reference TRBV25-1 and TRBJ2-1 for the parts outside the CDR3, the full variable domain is EADIYQTPRYLVIGTGKKITLECSQTMGHDKMYWYQQDPGMELHLIHYSYGVNSTEKGDLSSESTVSRIRTEHFPLTLESARPSHTSQYLCASRKGQGIYEQFFGPGTRLTVL.

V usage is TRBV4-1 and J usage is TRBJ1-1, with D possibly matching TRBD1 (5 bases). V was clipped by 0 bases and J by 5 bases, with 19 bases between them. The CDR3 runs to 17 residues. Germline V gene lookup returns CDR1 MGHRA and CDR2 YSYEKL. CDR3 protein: CASSQDRGRGGWTEAFF. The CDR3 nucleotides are TGCGCCAGCAGCCAAGATCGCGGGCGGGGGGGATGGACTGAAGCTTTCTTT.

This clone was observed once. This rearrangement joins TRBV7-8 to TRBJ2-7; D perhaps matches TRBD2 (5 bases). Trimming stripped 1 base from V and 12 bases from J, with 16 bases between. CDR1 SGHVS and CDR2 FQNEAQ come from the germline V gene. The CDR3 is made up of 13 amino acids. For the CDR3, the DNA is TGTGCCAGCAGCTTAGGGCGGGTCGCGGGTTGGTACTTC. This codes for CASSLGRVAGWYF. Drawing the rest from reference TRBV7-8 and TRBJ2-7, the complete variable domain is GAGVSQSPRYKVAKRGQDVALRCDPISGHVSLFWYQQALGQGPEFLTYFQNEAQLDKSGLPSDRFFAERPEGSVSTLKIQRTQQEDSAVYLCASSLGRVAGWYFGPGTRLTVT.

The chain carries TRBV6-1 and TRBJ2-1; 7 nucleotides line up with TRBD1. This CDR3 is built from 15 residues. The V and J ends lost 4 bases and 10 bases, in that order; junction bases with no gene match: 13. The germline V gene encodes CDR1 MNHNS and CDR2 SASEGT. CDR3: CASSGDSFVGNEQFF. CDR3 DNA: TGTGCCAGCAGTGGGGACAGCTTCGTGGGGAACGAGCAGTTCTTC.

CDR3 nucleotides: TGTGCCAGCAGTCCCGGTAGCCTCTACGAGCAGTACTTC. Amino acid sequence: CASSPGSLYEQYF. This chain joins TRBV28 and TRBJ2-7; D gene unclear. The CDR3 spans 13 residues. The germline V and J ends were trimmed by 5 bases and 3 bases, with 11 bases remaining between them. Germline V gives CDR1 MDHEN, CDR2 SYDVKM.

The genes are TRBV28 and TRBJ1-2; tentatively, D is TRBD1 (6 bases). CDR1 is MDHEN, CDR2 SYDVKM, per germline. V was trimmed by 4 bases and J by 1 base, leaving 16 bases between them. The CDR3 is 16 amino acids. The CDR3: CASSSPPGQNNYGYTF. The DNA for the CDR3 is TGTGCCAGCAGTTCCCCCCCGGGACAAAATAACTATGGCTACACCTTC.

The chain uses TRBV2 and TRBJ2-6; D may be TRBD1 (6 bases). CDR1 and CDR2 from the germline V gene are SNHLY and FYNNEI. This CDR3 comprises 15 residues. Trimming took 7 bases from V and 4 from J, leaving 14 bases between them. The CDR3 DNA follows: TGTGCCAGCAAGGCAGGGGTGTACGGGGCCAACGTCCTGACTTTC. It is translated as CASKAGVYGANVLTF.

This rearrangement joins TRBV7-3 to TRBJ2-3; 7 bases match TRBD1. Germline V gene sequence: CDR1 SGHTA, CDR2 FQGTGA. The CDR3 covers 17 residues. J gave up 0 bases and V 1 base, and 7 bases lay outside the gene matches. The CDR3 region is CASSLNRGDPSTDTQYF. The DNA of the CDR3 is TGTGCCAGCAGCTTAAACAGGGGTGATCCTAGCACAGATACGCAGTATTTT.

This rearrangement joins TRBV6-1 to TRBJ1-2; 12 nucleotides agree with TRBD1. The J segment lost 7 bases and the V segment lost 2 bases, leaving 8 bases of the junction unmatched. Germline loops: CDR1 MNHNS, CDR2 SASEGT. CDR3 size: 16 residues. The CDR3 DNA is TGTGCCAGCAGTGAACTGGGGACAGGGGGCTCGGGTGGCTACACCTTC. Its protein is CASSELGTGGSGGYTF.

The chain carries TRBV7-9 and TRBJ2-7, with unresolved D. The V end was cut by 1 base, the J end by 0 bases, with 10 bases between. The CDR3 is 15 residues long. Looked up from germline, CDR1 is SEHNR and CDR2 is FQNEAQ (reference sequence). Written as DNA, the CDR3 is TGTGCCAGCAGCTTAGTTGAACGGAGCTCCTACGAGCAGTACTTC. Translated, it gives CASSLVERSSYEQYF.